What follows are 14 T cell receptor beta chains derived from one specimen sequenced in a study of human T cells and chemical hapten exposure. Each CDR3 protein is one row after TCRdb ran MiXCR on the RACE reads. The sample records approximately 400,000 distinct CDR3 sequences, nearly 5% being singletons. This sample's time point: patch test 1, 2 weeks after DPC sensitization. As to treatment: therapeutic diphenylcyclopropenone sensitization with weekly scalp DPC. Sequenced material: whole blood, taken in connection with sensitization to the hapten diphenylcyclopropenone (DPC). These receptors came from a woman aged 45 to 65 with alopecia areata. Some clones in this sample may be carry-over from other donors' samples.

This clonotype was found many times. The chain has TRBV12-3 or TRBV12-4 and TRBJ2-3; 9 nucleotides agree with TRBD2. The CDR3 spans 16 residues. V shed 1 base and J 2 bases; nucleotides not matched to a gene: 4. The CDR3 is CASSLGLAGHTDTQYF. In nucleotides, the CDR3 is TGTGCCAGCAGTTTAGGGCTAGCGGGACACACAGATACGCAGTATTTT.

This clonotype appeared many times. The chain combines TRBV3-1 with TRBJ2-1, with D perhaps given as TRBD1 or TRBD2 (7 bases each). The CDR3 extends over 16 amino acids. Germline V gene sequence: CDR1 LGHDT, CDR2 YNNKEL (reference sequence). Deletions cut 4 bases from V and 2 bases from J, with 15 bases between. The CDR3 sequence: CASSPGGREPYNEQFF. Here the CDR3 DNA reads TGTGCCAGCAGCCCAGGGGGGCGGGAGCCCTACAATGAGCAGTTCTTC.

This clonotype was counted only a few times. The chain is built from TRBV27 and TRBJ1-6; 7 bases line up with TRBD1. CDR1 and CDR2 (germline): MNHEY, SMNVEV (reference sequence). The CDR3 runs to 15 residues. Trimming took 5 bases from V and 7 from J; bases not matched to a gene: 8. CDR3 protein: CASSNDRAPNSPLHF. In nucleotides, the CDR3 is TGTGCCAGCAGTAACGACAGGGCTCCCAATTCACCCCTCCACTTT.

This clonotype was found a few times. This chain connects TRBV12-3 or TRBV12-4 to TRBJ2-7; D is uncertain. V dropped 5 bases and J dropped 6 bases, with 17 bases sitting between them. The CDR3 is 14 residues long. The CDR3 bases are TGTGCCAGCAGTCCCGGTGGGTCAGGACCCGAGCAGTACTTC. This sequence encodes CASSPGGSGPEQYF.

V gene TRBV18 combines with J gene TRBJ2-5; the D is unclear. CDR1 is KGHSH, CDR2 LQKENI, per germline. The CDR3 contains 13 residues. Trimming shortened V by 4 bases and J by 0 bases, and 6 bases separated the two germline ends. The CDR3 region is CASSRKHQETQYF. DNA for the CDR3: TGTGCCAGCTCACGCAAGCACCAAGAGACCCAGTACTTC. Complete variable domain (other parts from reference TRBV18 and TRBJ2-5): NAGVMQNPRHLVRRRGQEARLRCSPMKGHSHVYWYRQLPEEGLKFMVYLQKENIIDESGMPKERFSAEFPKEGPSILRIQQVVRGDSAAYFCASSRKHQETQYFGPGTRLLVL.

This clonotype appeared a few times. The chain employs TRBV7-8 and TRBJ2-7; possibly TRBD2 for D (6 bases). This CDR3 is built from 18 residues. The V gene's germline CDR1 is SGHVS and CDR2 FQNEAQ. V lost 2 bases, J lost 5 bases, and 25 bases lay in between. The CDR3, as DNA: TGTGCCAGCAGCTTAAGCCTCTTCGGGGGAGCGGGTCAGGACGAGCAGTACTTC. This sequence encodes CASSLSLFGGAGQDEQYF. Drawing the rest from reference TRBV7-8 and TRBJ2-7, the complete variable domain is GAGVSQSPRYKVAKRGQDVALRCDPISGHVSLFWYQQALGQGPEFLTYFQNEAQLDKSGLPSDRFFAERPEGSVSTLKIQRTQQEDSAVYLCASSLSLFGGAGQDEQYFGPGTRLTVT.

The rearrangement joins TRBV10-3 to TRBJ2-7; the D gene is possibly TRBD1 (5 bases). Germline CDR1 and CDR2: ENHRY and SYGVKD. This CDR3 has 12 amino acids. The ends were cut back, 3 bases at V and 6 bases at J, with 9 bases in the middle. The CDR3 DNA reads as TGTGCCATCAGTGAAGGCAGGGTCGAGCAGTACTTC. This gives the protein CAISEGRVEQYF.

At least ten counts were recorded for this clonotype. The CDR3 loop reads CASSYMGNGHSGANVLTF. The DNA of the CDR3 is TGTGCCAGCAGCTACATGGGGAACGGACACTCTGGGGCCAACGTCCTGACTTTC. J is TRBJ2-6 and V is TRBV21-1; TRBD1, the table's D call, was not compared with the DNA. TRBV21-1 is reported as a pseudogene. The CDR3 length is 18 residues.

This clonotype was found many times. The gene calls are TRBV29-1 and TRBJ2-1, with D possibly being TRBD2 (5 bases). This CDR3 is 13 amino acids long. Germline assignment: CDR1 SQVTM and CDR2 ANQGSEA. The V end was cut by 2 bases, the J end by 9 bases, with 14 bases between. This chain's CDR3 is CSVEPFEGGEQFF. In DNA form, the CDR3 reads TGCAGCGTTGAACCTTTTGAGGGCGGTGAGCAGTTCTTC.

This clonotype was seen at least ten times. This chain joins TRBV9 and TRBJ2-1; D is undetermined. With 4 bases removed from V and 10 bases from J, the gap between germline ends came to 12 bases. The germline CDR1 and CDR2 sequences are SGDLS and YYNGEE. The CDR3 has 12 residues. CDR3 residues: CASSQRPSEQFF. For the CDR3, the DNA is TGTGCCAGCAGCCAAAGACCCTCCGAGCAGTTCTTC.

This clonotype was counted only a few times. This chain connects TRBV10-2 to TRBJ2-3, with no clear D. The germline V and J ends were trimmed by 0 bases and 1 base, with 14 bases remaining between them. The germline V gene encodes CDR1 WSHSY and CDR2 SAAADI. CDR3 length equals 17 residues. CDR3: CASSESGFGSGTDTQYF. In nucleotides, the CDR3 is TGCGCCAGCAGTGAGTCCGGGTTCGGGTCTGGCACAGATACGCAGTATTTT.

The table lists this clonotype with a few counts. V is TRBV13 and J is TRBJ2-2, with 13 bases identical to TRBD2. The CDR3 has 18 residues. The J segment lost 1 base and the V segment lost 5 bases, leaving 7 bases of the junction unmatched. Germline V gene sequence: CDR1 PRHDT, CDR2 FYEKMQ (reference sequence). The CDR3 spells CASSPRTSGGGNTGELFF. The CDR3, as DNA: TGTGCCAGCAGCCCCCGGACTAGCGGGGGAGGGAACACCGGGGAGCTGTTTTTT.

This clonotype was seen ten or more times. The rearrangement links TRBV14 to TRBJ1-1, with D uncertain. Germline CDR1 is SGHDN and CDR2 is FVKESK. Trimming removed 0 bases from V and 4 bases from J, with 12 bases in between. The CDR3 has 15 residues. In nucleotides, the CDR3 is TGTGCCAGCAGCCAAGAACGGCTCCGAGTCACTGAAGCTTTCTTT. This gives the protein CASSQERLRVTEAFF.

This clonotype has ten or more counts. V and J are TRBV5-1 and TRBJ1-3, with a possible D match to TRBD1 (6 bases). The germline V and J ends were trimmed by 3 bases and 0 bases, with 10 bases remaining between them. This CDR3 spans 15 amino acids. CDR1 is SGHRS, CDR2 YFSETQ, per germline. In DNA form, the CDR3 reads TGCGCCAGCAGCTCAGACAGGACCTCTGGAAACACCATATATTTT. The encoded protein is CASSSDRTSGNTIYF.